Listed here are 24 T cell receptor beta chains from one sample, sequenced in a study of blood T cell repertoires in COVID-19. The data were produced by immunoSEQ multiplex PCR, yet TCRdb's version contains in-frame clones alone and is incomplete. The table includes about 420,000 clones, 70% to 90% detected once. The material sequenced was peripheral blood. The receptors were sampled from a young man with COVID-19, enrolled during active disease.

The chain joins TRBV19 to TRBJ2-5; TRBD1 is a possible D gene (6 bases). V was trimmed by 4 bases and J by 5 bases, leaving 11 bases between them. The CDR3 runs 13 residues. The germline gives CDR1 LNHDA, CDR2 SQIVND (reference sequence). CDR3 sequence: CASSTGDTETQYF. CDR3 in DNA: TGTGCCAGTAGTACCGGGGACACCGAGACCCAGTACTTC.

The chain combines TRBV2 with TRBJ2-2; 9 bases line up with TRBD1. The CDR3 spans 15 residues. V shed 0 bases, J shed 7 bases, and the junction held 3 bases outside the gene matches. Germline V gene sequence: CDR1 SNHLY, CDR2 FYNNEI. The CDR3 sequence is CASSEAQGAIGELFF. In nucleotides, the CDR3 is TGTGCCAGCAGTGAAGCACAGGGGGCAATCGGGGAGCTGTTTTTT.

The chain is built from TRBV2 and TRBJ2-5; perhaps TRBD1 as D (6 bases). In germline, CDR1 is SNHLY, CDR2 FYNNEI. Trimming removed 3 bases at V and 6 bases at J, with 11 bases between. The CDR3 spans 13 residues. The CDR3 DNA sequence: TGTGCCAGCAGTGATACCAGGGGCAAGACCCAGTACTTC. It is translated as CASSDTRGKTQYF. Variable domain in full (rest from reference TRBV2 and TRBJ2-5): EPEVTQTPSHQVTQMGQEVILRCVPISNHLYFYWYRQILGQKVEFLVSFYNNEISEKSEIFDDQFSVERPDGSNFTLKIRSTKLEDSAMYFCASSDTRGKTQYFGPGTRLLVL.

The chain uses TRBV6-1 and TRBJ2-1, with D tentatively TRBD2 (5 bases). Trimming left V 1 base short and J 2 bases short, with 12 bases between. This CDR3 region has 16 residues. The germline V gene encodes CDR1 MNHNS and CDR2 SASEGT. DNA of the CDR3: TGTGCCAGCAGTGAAGAAAGCGGTTGGACCTACAATGAGCAGTTCTTC. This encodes CASSEESGWTYNEQFF.

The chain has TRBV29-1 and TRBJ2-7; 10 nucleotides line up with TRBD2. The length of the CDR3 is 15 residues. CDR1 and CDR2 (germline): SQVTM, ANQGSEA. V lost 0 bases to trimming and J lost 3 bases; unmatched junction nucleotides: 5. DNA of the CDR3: TGCAGCGTTGAAGATGTCGCTAGCGGGAGCTACGAGCAGTACTTC. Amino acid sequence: CSVEDVASGSYEQYF.

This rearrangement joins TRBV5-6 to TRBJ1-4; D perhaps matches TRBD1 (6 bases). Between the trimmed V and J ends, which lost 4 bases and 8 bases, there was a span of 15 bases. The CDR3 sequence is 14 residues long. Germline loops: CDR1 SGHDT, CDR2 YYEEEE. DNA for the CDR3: TGTGCCAGCAGCCTACCGGGACATCCAGAAAAACTGTTTTTT. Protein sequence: CASSLPGHPEKLFF.

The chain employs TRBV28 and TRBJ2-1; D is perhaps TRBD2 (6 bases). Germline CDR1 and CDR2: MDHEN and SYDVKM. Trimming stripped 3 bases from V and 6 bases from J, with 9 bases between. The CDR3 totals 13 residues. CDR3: CASSLAAGNEQFF. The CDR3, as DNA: TGTGCCAGCAGTTTGGCAGCGGGCAATGAGCAGTTCTTC.

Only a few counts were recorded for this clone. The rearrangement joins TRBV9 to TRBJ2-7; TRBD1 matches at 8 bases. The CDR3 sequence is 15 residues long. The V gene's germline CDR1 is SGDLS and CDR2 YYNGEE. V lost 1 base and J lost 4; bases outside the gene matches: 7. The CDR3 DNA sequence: TGTGCCAGCAGCGTACAAGCCGGGACAGGTTACGAGCAGTACTTC. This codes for CASSVQAGTGYEQYF.

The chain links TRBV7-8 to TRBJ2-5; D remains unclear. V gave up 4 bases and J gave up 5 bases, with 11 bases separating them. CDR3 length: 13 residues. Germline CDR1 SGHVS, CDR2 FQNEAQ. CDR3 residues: CASSSRTGETQYF. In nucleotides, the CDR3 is TGTGCCAGCAGCTCACGAACCGGGGAGACCCAGTACTTC.

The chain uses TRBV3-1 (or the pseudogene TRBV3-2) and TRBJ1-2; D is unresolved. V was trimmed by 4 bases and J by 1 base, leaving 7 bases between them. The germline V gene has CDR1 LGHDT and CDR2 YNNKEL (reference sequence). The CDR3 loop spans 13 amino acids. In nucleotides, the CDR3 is TGTGCCAGCAGCCTACCCAGTAACTATGGCTACACCTTC. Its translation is CASSLPSNYGYTF.

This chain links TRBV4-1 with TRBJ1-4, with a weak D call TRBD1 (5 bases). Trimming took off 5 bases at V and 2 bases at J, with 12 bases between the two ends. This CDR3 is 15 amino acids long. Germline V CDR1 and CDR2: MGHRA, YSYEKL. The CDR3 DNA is TGCGCCAGCAGCTTAACAGGAGTTACTAATGAAAAACTGTTTTTT. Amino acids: CASSLTGVTNEKLFF.

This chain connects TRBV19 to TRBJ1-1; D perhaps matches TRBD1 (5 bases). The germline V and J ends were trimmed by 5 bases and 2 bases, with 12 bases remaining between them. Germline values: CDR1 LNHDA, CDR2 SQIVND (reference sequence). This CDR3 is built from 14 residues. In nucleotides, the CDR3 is TGTGCCAGTAGTCCTAGGGGCGGAAACACTGAAGCTTTCTTT. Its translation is CASSPRGGNTEAFF.

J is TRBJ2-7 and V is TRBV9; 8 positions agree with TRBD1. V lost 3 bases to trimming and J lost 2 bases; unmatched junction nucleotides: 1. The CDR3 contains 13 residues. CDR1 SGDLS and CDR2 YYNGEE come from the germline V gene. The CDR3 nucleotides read TGTGCCAGCAGCGGACAGGGGACCTACGAGCAGTACTTC. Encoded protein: CASSGQGTYEQYF.

CDR3 loop: CASTTAGTSGDNEQFF. DNA of the CDR3: TGTGCCAGCACCACCGCGGGGACTAGCGGGGATAATGAGCAGTTCTTC. The chain carries TRBV27 and TRBJ2-1, with 13 bases aligning to TRBD2. The V gene end was trimmed by 7 bases and the J gene end by 7 bases; junction bases not matched to a gene: 10. Germline V gene sequence: CDR1 MNHEY, CDR2 SMNVEV (reference sequence). CDR3 size: 16 residues.

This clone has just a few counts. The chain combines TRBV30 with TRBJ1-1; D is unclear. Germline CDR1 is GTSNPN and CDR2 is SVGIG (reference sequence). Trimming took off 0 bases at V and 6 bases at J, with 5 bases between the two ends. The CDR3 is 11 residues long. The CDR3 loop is CAWSVSAEAFF. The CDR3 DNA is TGTGCCTGGAGTGTATCGGCTGAAGCTTTCTTT. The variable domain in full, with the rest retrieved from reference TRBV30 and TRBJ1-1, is SQTIHQWPATLVQPVGSPLSLECTVEGTSNPNLYWYRQAAGRGLQLLFYSVGIGQISSEVPQNLSASRPQDRQFILSSKKLLLSDSGFYLCAWSVSAEAFFGQGTRLTVV.

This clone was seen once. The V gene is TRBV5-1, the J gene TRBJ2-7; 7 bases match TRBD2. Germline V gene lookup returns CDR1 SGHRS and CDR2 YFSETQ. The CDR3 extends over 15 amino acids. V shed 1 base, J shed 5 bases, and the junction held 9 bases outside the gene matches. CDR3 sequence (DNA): TGCGCCAGCAGCTTGACAACTAGCGAAACCAACGAGCAGTACTTC. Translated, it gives CASSLTTSETNEQYF.

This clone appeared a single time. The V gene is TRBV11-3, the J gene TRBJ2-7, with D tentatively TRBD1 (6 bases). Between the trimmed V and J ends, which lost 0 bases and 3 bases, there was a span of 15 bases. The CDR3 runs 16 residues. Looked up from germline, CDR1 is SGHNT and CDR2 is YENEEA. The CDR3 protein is CASSLDLGTSVYEQYF. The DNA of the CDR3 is TGTGCCAGCAGCTTAGATCTAGGGACATCCGTCTACGAGCAGTACTTC.

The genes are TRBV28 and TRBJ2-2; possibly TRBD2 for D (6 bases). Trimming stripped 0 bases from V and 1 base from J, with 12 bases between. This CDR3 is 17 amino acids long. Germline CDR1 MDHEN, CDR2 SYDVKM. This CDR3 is CASSLWGVAENTGELFF. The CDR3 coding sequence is TGTGCCAGCAGTTTATGGGGCGTAGCGGAGAACACCGGGGAGCTGTTTTTT.

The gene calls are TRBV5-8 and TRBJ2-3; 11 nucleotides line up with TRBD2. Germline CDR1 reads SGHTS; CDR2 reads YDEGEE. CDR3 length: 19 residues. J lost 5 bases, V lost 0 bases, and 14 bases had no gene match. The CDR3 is CASSLADLAGGRVEDTQYF. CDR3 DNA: TGTGCCAGCAGCTTGGCTGATCTAGCGGGGGGCCGGGTAGAAGATACGCAGTATTTT. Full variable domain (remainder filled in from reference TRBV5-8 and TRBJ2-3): EAGVTQSPTHLIKTRGQQATLRCSPISGHTSVYWYQQALGLGLQFLLWYDEGEERNRGNFPPRFSGRQFPNYSSELNVNALELEDSALYLCASSLADLAGGRVEDTQYFGPGTRLTVL.

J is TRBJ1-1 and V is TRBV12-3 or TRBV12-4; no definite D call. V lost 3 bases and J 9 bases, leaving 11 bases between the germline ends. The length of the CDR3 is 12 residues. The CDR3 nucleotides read TGTGCCAGCAGTTTCGCTGGCGGAAAAGCTTTCTTT. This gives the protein CASSFAGGKAFF.

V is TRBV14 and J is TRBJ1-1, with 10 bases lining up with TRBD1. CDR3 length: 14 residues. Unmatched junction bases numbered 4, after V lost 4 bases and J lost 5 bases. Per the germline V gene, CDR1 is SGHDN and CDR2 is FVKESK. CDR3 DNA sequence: TGTGCCAGCAGCCTCGGACAGGGGGGGACTGAAGCTTTCTTT. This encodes CASSLGQGGTEAFF. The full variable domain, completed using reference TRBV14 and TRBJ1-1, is EAGVTQFPSHSVIEKGQTVTLRCDPISGHDNLYWYRRVMGKEIKFLLHFVKESKQDESGMPNNRFLAERTGGTYSTLKVQPAELEDSGVYFCASSLGQGGTEAFFGQGTRLTVV.

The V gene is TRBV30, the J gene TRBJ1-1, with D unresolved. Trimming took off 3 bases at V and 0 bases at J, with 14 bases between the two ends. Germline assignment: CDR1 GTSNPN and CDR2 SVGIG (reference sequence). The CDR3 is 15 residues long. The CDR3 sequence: CAWRRVGRMNTEAFF. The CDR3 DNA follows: TGTGCCTGGAGGAGAGTGGGGAGGATGAACACTGAAGCTTTCTTT.

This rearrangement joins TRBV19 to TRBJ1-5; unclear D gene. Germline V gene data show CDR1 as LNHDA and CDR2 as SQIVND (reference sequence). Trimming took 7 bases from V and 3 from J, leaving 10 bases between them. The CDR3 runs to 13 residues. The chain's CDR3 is CASKWADNQPQHF. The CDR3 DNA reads TGTGCCAGTAAATGGGCTGACAATCAGCCCCAGCATTTT.

The CDR3 DNA reads TGTGCCAGCAGCTTTGCTGTGGCAGGGGGCTATCGTGGCTACACCTTC. Protein sequence: CASSFAVAGGYRGYTF. J is TRBJ1-2 and V is TRBV11-2, with TRBD1 identical over 8 bases. CDR3 length: 16 amino acids. V lost 3 bases and J lost 7; bases outside the gene matches: 13. Per germline, CDR1 SGHAT and CDR2 FQNNGV.